This TCR beta chain was found in a study of blood T cell repertoires in COVID-19. The germline V gene has CDR1 ENHRY and CDR2 SYGVKD. The V and J ends lost 2 bases and 3 bases respectively, with 7 bases between them. The CDR3 length is 13 residues. Sequenced by immunoSEQ multiplex PCR; TCRdb stores in-frame clones only, minus some. The table shows fewer than 300,000 clones, with approximately 81% occurring only once. The rearrangement uses TRBV10-3 and TRBJ1-1, with D maybe TRBD1 (6 bases). The TCR originated in a woman in her fifties or sixties with active or convalescent COVID-19. The specimen was peripheral blood. The CDR3 here is CAISETGYTEAFF. In nucleotides, the CDR3 is TGTGCCATCAGTGAGACAGGGTACACTGAAGCTTTCTTT.